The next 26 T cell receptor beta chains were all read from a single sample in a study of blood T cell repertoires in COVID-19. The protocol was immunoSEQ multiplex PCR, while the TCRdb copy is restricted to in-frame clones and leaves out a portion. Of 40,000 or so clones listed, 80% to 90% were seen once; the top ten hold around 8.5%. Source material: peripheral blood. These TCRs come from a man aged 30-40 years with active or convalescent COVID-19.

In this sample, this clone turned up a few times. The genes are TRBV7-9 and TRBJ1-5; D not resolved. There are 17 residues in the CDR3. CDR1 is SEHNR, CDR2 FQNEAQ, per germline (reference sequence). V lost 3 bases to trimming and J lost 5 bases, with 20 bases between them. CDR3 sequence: CASSLDCRVLCYQPQHF. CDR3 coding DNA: TGTGCCAGCAGCTTGGACTGTAGAGTTCTTTGTTATCAGCCCCAGCATTTT.

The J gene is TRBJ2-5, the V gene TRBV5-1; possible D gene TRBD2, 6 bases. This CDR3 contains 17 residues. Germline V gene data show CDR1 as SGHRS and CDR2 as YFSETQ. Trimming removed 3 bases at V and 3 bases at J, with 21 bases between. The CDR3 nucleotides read TGCGCCAGCAGCTCGTGGCTCCGGAGGGACGGTAAAGAGACCCAGTACTTC. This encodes CASSSWLRRDGKETQYF.

The CDR3 here is CASSLSGGLNTGELFF. Written as DNA, the CDR3 is TGTGCCAGCAGCTTATCCGGGGGGTTGAACACCGGGGAGCTGTTTTTT. The V call is TRBV7-3, the J call TRBJ2-2; 7 bases align to TRBD2. The J segment lost 1 base and the V segment lost 2 bases, leaving 4 bases of the junction unmatched. The CDR3 runs to 16 residues. Germline CDR1 and CDR2: SGHTA and FQGTGA.

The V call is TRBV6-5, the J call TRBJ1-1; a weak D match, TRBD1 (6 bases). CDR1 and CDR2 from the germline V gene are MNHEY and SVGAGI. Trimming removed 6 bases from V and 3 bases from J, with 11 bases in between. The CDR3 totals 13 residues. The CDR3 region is CASSRQVYTEAFF. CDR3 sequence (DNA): TGTGCCAGCAGCAGACAGGTATACACTGAAGCTTTCTTT.

The CDR3 DNA reads TGTGCCAGCAGCCAGCCGGGACAGGGTTATGGCTACACCTTC. This sequence encodes CASSQPGQGYGYTF. The chain has TRBV3-1 (or the pseudogene TRBV3-2) and TRBJ1-2; 9 nucleotides line up with TRBD1. Trimming removed 3 bases from V and 5 bases from J; junction bases left unmatched: 4. The CDR3 runs to 14 residues. Germline V gives CDR1 LGHDT, CDR2 YNNKEL (reference sequence).

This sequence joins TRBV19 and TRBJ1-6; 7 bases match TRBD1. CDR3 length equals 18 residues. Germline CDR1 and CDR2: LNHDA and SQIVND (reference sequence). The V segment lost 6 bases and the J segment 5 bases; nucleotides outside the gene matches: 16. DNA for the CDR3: TGTGCCAGTAGCAACGACAGGGCCGGCTTTCTTAATAATTCACCCCTCCACTTT. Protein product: CASSNDRAGFLNNSPLHF. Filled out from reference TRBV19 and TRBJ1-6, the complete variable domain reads DGGITQSPKYLFRKEGQNVTLSCEQNLNHDAMYWYRQDPGQGLRLIYYSQIVNDFQKGDIAEGYSVSREKKESFPLTVTSAQKNPTAFYLCASSNDRAGFLNNSPLHFGNGTRLTVT.

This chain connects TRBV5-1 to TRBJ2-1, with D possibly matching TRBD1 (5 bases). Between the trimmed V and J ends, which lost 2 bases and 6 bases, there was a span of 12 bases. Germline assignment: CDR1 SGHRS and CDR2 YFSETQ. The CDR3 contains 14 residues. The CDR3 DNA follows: TGCGCCAGCAGCTTAGTGACAGATAGCAATGAGCAGTTCTTC. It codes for CASSLVTDSNEQFF.

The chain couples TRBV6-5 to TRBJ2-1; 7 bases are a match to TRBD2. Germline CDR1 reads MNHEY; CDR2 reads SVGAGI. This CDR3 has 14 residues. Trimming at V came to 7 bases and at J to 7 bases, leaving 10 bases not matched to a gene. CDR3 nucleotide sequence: TGTGCCAGCAAGGTGGGCGGGAGCGCAAATGAGCAGTTCTTC. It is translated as CASKVGGSANEQFF.

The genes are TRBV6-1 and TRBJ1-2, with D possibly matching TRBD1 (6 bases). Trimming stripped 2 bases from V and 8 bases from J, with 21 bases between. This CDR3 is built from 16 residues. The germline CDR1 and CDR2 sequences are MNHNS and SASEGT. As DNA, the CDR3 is TGTGCCAGCAGTGAACCACCCATCCACAGGGAAAGGGGCTACACCTTC. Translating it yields CASSEPPIHRERGYTF.

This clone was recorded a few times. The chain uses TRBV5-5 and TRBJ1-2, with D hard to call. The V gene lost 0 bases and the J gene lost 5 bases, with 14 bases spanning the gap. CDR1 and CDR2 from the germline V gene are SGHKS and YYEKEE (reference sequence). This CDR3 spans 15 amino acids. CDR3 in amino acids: CASSLAVSQAYGYTF. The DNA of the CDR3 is TGTGCCAGCAGCTTGGCGGTCAGCCAGGCTTATGGCTACACCTTC.

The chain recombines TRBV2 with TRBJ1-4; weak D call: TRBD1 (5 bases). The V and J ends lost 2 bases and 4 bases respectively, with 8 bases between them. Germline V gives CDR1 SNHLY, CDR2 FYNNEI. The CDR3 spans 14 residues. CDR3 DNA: TGTGCCAGCAGTGAACGGGGGTATAATGAAAAACTGTTTTTT. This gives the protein CASSERGYNEKLFF.

CDR3 DNA: TGTGCCACCTCACAGGGCTACGAGCAGTACTTC. Translating gives CATSQGYEQYF. The rearrangement uses TRBV19 and TRBJ2-7, with D perhaps TRBD1 (6 bases). CDR1 and CDR2 from the germline V gene are LNHDA and SQIVND (reference sequence). V lost 10 bases to trimming and J lost 3 bases, with 10 bases between them. This CDR3 region has 11 residues.

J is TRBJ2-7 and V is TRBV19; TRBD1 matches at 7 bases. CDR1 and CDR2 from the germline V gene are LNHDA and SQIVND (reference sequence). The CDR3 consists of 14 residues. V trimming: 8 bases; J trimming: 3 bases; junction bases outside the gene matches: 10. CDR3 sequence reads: CASSTGTTGYEQYF. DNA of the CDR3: TGTGCCAGTTCGACAGGGACAACCGGCTACGAGCAGTACTTC.

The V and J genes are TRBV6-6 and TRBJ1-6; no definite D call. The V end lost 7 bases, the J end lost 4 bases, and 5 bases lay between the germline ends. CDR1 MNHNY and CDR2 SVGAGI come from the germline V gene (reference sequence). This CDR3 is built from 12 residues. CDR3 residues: CASNAYNSPLHF. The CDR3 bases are TGTGCCAGCAATGCGTATAATTCACCCCTCCACTTT.

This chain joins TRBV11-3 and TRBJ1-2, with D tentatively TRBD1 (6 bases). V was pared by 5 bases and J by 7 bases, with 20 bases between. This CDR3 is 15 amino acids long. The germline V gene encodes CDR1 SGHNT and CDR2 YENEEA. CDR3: CASSDRQGMSSGYTF. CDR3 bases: TGTGCCAGCAGCGACAGGCAGGGAATGTCTTCTGGCTACACCTTC. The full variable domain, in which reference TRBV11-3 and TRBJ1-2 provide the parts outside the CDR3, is EAGVVQSPRYKIIEKKQPVAFWCNPISGHNTLYWYLQNLGQGPELLIRYENEEAVDDSQLPKDRFSAERLKGVDSTLKIQPAELGDSAVYLCASSDRQGMSSGYTFGSGTRLTVV.

In DNA, the CDR3 is TGTGCCAGCAGTCTAAAAAGGAACACTGAAGCTTTCTTT. It translates to CASSLKRNTEAFF. The chain carries TRBV12-3 or TRBV12-4 and TRBJ1-1; no clear D gene. This CDR3 has 13 amino acids. V lost 5 bases and J lost 1, with 8 bases in between.

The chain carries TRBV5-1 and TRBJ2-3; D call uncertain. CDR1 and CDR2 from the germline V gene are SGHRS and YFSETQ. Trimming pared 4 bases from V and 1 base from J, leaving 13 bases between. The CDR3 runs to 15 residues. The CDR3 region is CASSIDKIRTDTQYF. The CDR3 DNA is TGCGCCAGCAGCATAGACAAGATCCGCACAGATACGCAGTATTTT.

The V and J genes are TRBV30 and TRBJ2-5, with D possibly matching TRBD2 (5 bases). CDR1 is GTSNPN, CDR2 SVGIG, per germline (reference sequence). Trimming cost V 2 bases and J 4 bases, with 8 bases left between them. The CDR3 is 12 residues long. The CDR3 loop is CAWSPGSETQYF. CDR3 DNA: TGTGCCTGGAGTCCGGGGTCAGAGACCCAGTACTTC.

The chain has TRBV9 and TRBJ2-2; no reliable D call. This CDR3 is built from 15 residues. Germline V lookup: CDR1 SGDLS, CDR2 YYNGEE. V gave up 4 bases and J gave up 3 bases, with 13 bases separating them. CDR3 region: CASSPRSWDTGELFF. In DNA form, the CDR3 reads TGTGCCAGCAGCCCCCGGAGTTGGGACACCGGGGAGCTGTTTTTT. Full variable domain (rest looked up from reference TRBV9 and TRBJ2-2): DSGVTQTPKHLITATGQRVTLRCSPRSGDLSVYWYQQSLDQGLQFLIQYYNGEERAKGNILERFSAQQFPDLHSELNLSSLELGDSALYFCASSPRSWDTGELFFGEGSRLTVL.

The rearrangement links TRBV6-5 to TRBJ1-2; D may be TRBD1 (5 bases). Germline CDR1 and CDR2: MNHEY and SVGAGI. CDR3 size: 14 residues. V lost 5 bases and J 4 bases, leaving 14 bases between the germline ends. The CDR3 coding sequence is TGTGCCAGCAGTCAGGGTACTGACGCCTATGGCTACACCTTC. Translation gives CASSQGTDAYGYTF.

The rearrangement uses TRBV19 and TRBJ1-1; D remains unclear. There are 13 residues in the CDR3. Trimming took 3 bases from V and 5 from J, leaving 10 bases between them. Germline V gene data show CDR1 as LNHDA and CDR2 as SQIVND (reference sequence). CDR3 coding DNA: TGTGCCAGTAGTATTGGCAGAGCGACTGAAGCTTTCTTT. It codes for CASSIGRATEAFF.

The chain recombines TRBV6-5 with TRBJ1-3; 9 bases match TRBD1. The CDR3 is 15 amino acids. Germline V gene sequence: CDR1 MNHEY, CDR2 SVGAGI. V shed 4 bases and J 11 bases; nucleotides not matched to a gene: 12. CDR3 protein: CASSSRRQGGGPIYF. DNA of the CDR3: TGTGCCAGCAGTTCAAGGCGACAGGGGGGAGGGCCCATATATTTT.

CDR3 nucleotides: TGTGCCAGCAGCTTCGGGAATTCACCCCTCCACTTT. This translates into CASSFGNSPLHF. The chain is built from TRBV7-9 and TRBJ1-6; no definite D call. Trimming took 3 bases from V and 7 from J, leaving 4 bases between them. The CDR3 runs to 12 residues. The V gene's germline CDR1 is SEHNR and CDR2 FQNEAQ (reference sequence).

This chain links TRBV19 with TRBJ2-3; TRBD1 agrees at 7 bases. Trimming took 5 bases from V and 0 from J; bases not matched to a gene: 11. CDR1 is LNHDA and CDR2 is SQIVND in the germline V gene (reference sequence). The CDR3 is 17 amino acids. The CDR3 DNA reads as TGTGCCAGTAGTTCGATCGGGACAGCTCTTAGCACAGATACGCAGTATTTT. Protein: CASSSIGTALSTDTQYF.

The CDR3 DNA reads TGTGCCAGCAGCAAGATGCCGGGACAGGGGGGGTATGTTGGCTACACCTTC. Amino acid sequence: CASSKMPGQGGYVGYTF. The chain has TRBV3-1 (or the pseudogene TRBV3-2) and TRBJ1-2; 11 bases are a match to TRBD1. CDR3 length equals 17 residues. V lost 5 bases, J lost 7 bases, and 15 bases stayed unmatched. Germline loops: CDR1 LGHDT, CDR2 YNNKEL (reference sequence).

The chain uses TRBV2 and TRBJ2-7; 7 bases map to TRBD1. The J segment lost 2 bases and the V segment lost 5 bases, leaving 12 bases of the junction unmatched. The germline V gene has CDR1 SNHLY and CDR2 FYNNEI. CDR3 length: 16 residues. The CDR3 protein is CASSLYSGTVTYEQYF. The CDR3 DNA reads TGTGCCAGCAGTTTGTACTCCGGGACAGTTACCTACGAGCAGTACTTC.